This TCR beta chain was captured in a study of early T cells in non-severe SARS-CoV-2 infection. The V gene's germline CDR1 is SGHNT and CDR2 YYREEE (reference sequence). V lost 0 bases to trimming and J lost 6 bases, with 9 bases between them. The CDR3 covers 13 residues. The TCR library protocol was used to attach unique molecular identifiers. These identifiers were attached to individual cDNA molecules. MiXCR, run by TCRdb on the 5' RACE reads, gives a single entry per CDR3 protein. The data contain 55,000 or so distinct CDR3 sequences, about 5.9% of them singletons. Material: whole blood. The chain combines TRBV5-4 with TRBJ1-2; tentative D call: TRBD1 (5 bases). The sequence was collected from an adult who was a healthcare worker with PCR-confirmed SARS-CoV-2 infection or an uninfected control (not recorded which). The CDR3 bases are TGTGCCAGCAGCTTGGGGGACTTGGATGGCTACACCTTC. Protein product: CASSLGDLDGYTF.